Listed below are T cell receptor beta chains from one sample, sequenced in a study of molecular identifiers for immune sequencing clone quantification. TCRdb ran MiXCR on the PCR reads and lists one entry per CDR3 protein. The table shows approximately 680,000 distinct CDR3 sequences, with approximately 24% occurring only once. Specimen: naive CD8+ T cells from blood, with Jurkat cell RNA spiked in. Receptors were obtained from a human donor in good health. Some libraries in this study had Jurkat cell RNA spiked in. Both conserved end residues are part of each CDR3. Expanded clones are given a class, and other clones once, few, many or no size at all.

V | size | CDR3
TRBV5-4 | few | CASSFKGSSYEQYF
TRBV7-3 | NA | CACSLTLTGELFF
TRBV7-3 | NA | CASSFGVGTDTQYF
TRBV7-9 | many | CASSSNLDQYTGELFF
TRBV18 | NA | CASSPPPRPNTEAFF
TRBV29-1 | NA | CCVEDGTGEGDTQYF
TRBV12-3/TRBV12-4 | few | CASSPPGGTNTGELFF
TRBV27 | many | CASSLVQGFGETQYF
TRBV4-1 | NA | CASSPGPGNTEAFF
TRBV3-1 | NA | CASSPRAGLAGGHSETQYF
TRBV27 | many | CASGAGTGSYEQYF
TRBV4-1 | many | CASSQATLQVGTDTQYF
TRBV7-9 | many | CASSLVASNKETQYF
TRBV30 | NA | CAWSGVGQEQFF
TRBV4-3 | few | CASSQDWSGSYNEQFF
TRBV9 | few | CASSAIGAGDPGELFF
TRBV7-2 | NA | CASSTRRGYEQYF
TRBV12-3/TRBV12-4 | NA | CASSLWPGELFF
TRBV30 | once | CAWSTGQTYEQYF
TRBV7-6 | NA | CASSPYSGSPLHF
TRBV19 | many | CASSITASPGDTQYF
TRBV12-3/TRBV12-4 | few | CASRPTGLGNTIYF
TRBV6-5 | many | CASSYRQGLVHSNQPQHF
TRBV5-1 | few | CASSRNRDWTYNEQFF
TRBV5-1 | NA | CASSPTGGHEKLFF
TRBV28 | NA | CASGRDRAEVFF
TRBV27 | many | CASSLMAEDIQYF
TRBV6-2/TRBV6-3 | NA | CASSYPTSGSGYAGELFF
TRBV28 | many | CASRKEILGTDTQYF
TRBV28 | NA | CASSLTFGGRNSPLHF
TRBV5-1 | NA | CASSLLQAGVDTQYF
TRBV27 | NA | CASSPGSLPMNTEAFF
TRBV5-8 | NA | CASSLAEGGLTDTQYF
TRBV12-3/TRBV12-4 | few | CASSFPPTTRGVNEKLFF
TRBV28 | NA | CASSFPRSGTGGTEAFF
TRBV5-4 | few | CASSLPGGLNEQYF
TRBV5-5 | many | CASSPRQINTEAFF
TRBV2 | many | CASSALAGGLTATDTQYF
TRBV12-3/TRBV12-4 | few | CASSLAGQGVYEQYF
TRBV9 | few | CASSVEGLETDTQYF
TRBV9 | NA | CASSATRLAGYNEQFF
TRBV6-6 | many | CASSLTRAAQETQYF
TRBV10-3 | many | CAISERESPSYEQYF
TRBV5-6 | few | CASSLVRAARYEAFF